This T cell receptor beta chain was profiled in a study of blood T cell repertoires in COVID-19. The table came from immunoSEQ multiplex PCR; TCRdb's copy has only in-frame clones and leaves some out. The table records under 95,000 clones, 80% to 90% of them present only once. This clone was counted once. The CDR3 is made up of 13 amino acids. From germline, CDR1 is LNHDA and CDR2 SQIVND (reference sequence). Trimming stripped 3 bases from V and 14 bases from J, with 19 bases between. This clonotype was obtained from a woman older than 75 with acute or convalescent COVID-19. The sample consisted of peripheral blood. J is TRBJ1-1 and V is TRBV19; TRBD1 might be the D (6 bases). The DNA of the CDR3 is TGTGCCAGTAGTATCGAGGACAGCTTAGGGGTGTTCTTT. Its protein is CASSIEDSLGVFF.